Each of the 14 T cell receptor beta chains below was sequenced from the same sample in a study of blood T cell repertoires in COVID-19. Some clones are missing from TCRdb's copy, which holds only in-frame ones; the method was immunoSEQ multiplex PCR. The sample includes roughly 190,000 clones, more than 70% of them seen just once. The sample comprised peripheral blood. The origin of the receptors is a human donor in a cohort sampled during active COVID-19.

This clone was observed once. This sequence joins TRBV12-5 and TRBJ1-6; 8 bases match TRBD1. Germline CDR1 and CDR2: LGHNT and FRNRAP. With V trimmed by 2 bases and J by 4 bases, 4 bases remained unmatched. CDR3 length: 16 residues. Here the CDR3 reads CASGLTRDRYNSPLHF. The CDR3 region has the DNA TGTGCTAGTGGTTTGACTCGGGACAGGTATAATTCACCCCTCCACTTT.

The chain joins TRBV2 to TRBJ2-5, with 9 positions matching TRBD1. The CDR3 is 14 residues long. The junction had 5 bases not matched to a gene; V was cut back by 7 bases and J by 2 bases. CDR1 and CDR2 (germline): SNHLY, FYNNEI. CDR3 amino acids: CASKMDRGQETQYF. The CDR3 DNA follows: TGTGCCAGCAAGATGGACAGGGGACAAGAGACCCAGTACTTC.

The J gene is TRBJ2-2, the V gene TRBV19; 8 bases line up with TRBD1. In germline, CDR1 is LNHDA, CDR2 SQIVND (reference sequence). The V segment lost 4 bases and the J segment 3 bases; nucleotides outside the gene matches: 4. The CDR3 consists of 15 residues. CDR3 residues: CASSTGTGDTGELFF. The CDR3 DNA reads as TGTGCCAGTAGTACGGGGACAGGCGACACCGGGGAGCTGTTTTTT.

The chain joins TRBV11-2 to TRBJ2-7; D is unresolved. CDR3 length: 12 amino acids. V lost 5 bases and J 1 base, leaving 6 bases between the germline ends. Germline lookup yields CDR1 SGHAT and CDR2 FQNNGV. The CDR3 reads CASSPRSYEQYF. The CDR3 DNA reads TGTGCCAGCAGCCCCCGTTCCTACGAGCAGTACTTC.

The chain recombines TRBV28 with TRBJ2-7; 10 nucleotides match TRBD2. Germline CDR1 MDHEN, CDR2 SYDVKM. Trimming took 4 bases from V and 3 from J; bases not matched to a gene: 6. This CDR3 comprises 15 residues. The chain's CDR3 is CASSSPAGGLYEQYF. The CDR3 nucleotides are TGTGCCAGCAGTTCCCCAGCGGGAGGGCTCTACGAGCAGTACTTC.

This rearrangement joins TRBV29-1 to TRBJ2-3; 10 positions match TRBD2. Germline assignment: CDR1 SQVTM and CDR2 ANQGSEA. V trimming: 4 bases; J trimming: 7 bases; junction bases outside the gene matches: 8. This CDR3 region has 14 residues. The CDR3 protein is CSVGPSGRGNTQYF. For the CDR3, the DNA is TGCAGCGTTGGGCCCAGCGGGAGGGGAAATACGCAGTATTTT.

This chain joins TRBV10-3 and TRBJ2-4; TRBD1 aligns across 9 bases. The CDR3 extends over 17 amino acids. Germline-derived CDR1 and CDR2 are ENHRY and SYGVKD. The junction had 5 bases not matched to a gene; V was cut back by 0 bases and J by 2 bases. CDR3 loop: CAISESLGQGTKNIQYF. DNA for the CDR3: TGTGCCATCAGTGAGTCGTTGGGACAGGGAACCAAAAACATTCAGTACTTC.

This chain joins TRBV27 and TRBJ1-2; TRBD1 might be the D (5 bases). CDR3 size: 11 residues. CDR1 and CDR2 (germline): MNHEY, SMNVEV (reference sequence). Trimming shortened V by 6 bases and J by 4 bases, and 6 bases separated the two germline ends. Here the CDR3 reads CASRGGYGYTF. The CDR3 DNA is TGTGCCAGCAGGGGGGGCTATGGCTACACCTTC.

CDR3: CASSESAVLNEKLFF. For the CDR3, the DNA is TGCGCCAGCAGTGAGTCAGCGGTTCTAAATGAAAAACTGTTTTTT. The chain couples TRBV10-2 to TRBJ1-4; D gene uncertain. Trimming took off 0 bases at V and 5 bases at J, with 10 bases between the two ends. The CDR3 loop spans 15 amino acids. CDR1 WSHSY and CDR2 SAAADI come from the germline V gene.

The CDR3 DNA sequence: TGTGCCAGCAGCTCCCCGCGGGGGGGGAATGAGCAGTTCTTC. Translation: CASSSPRGGNEQFF. This chain connects TRBV7-2 to TRBJ2-1; TRBD2 matches 9 bases. The junction had 5 bases not matched to a gene; V was cut back by 4 bases and J by 7 bases. This CDR3 is built from 14 residues. The germline V gene has CDR1 SGHTA and CDR2 FQGNSA.

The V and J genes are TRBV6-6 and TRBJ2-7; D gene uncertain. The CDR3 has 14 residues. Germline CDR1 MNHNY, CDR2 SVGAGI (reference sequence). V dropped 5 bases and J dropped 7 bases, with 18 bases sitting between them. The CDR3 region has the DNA TGTGCCAGCAGTCATAGTCGTACCTATCGAGAGCAGTACTTC. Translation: CASSHSRTYREQYF.

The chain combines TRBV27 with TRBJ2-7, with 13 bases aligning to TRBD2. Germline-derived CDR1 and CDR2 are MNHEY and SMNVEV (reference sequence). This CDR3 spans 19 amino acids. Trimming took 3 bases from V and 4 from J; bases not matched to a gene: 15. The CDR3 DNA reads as TGTGCCAGCAGTTTCTCCGGGACTAGCGGGACAGGGGCCCTATACGAGCAGTACTTC. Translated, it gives CASSFSGTSGTGALYEQYF.

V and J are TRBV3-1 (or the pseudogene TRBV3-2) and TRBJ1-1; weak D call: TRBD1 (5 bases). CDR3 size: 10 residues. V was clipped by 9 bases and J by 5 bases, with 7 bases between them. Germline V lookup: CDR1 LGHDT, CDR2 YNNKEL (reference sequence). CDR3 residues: CARRGTEAFF. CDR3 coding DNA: TGTGCCAGGCGGGGGACTGAAGCTTTCTTT.

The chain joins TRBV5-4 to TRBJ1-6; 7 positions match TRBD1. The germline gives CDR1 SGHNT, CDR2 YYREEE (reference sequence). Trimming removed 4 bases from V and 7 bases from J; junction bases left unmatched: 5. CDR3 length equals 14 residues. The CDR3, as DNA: TGTGCCAGCAGCGGTGGGGACAGAAATTCACCCCTCCACTTT. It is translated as CASSGGDRNSPLHF. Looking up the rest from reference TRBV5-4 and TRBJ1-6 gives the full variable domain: ETGVTQSPTHLIKTRGQQVTLRCSSQSGHNTVSWYQQALGQGPQFIFQYYREEENGRGNFPPRFSGLQFPNYSSELNVNALELDDSALYLCASSGGDRNSPLHFGNGTRLTVT.